Following are 18 T cell receptor beta chains from one sample sequenced in a study of blood T cell repertoires in COVID-19. Measured with immunoSEQ multiplex PCR; TCRdb has only the in-frame clones, and not every one. This sample has 150,000 or so clones, with around 83% found just once. Material for sequencing was peripheral blood. The origin of the receptors is a woman over 75 with acute or convalescent COVID-19.

The count of this clone is one. The chain employs TRBV6-5 and TRBJ1-2; possibly TRBD1 for D (5 bases). This CDR3 is 12 amino acids long. Germline-derived CDR1 and CDR2 are MNHEY and SVGAGI. Trimming shortened V by 7 bases and J by 4 bases, and 10 bases separated the two germline ends. CDR3 sequence reads: CASNLQVYGYTF. Here the CDR3 DNA reads TGTGCCAGCAATTTACAGGTCTATGGCTACACCTTC.

CDR3 sequence: CASSQQRGPDNEQFF. DNA for the CDR3: TGTGCCAGCAGCCAACAGCGGGGGCCGGACAATGAGCAGTTCTTC. The V call is TRBV3-1 (or the pseudogene TRBV3-2), the J call TRBJ2-1; 8 bases are shared with TRBD2. CDR3 length equals 15 residues. V shed 2 bases, J shed 5 bases, and the junction held 5 bases outside the gene matches. Germline lookup yields CDR1 LGHDT and CDR2 YNNKEL (reference sequence).

This clone was seen more than once but under ten times. The chain employs TRBV5-1 and TRBJ1-2; TRBD1 agrees at 7 bases. J was trimmed by 6 bases and V by 1 base; bases with no gene match: 9. The CDR3 length is 15 residues. Per the germline V gene, CDR1 is SGHRS and CDR2 is YFSETQ. The CDR3 bases are TGCGCCAGCAGCTTGTTAGCCAACAGGGGAGATGGCTACACCTTC. Translating gives CASSLLANRGDGYTF.

The V gene is TRBV2, the J gene TRBJ2-3; 10 nucleotides match TRBD2. In germline, CDR1 is SNHLY, CDR2 FYNNEI. The V and J ends lost 0 bases and 6 bases, in that order; junction bases with no gene match: 6. CDR3 size: 16 residues. CDR3 sequence reads: CASSEADSGGADTQYF. Written as DNA, the CDR3 is TGTGCCAGCAGTGAAGCGGACAGCGGGGGGGCCGATACGCAGTATTTT.

The chain links TRBV14 to TRBJ2-7; tentatively, D is TRBD1 (6 bases). The CDR3 spans 16 residues. V was shortened by 3 bases and J by 0 bases, with 15 bases between the two germline ends. CDR1 SGHDN and CDR2 FVKESK come from the germline V gene. The CDR3 DNA reads as TGTGCCAGCAGCCATGGGAGACAGGCGAGCTCCTACGAGCAGTACTTC. Amino acid sequence: CASSHGRQASSYEQYF.

This rearrangement joins TRBV7-3 to TRBJ2-3; TRBD2 aligns across 7 bases. The V gene end was trimmed by 3 bases and the J gene end by 5 bases; junction bases not matched to a gene: 2. Germline CDR1 reads SGHTA; CDR2 reads FQGTGA. The CDR3 has 13 residues. CDR3 coding DNA: TGTGCCAGCAGCTTCGGGACTAAAGATACGCAGTATTTT. This sequence encodes CASSFGTKDTQYF.

V usage is TRBV2 and J usage is TRBJ1-5, with a tentative D call TRBD1 (5 bases). Looked up from germline, CDR1 is SNHLY and CDR2 is FYNNEI. The CDR3 has 15 residues. V gave up 2 bases and J gave up 5 bases, with 13 bases separating them. CDR3 sequence (DNA): TGTGCCAGCAGTGAACGGTGGGGCGAAGATCAGCCCCAGCATTTT. Translated, it gives CASSERWGEDQPQHF.

This clone is a singleton in its sample. This rearrangement joins TRBV5-1 to TRBJ1-1; 10 bases map to TRBD1. Trimming at V came to 3 bases and at J to 5 bases, leaving 7 bases not matched to a gene. CDR1 is SGHRS, CDR2 YFSETQ, per germline. The CDR3 spans 15 residues. The CDR3 is CASSYSGTGDTEAFF. The CDR3 bases are TGCGCCAGCAGCTACTCCGGGACAGGGGATACTGAAGCTTTCTTT.

The chain joins TRBV7-6 to TRBJ2-7, with 10 bases lining up with TRBD1. CDR1 is SGHVS and CDR2 is FNYEAQ in the germline V gene. V shed 5 bases, J shed 0 bases, and the junction held 10 bases outside the gene matches. This CDR3 contains 17 residues. The CDR3 protein is CASSPIPGQGISYEQYF. CDR3 bases: TGTGCCAGCAGCCCTATACCGGGACAGGGGATCTCCTACGAGCAGTACTTC.

This clone occurred a few times. V gene TRBV25-1 combines with J gene TRBJ1-4, with D uncertain. Germline V gene data show CDR1 as MGHDK and CDR2 as SYGVNS. The V and J ends lost 4 bases and 3 bases respectively, with 15 bases between them. The CDR3 is 16 residues long. CDR3 loop: CASSAPTGWANEKLFF. The CDR3, as DNA: TGTGCCAGCAGTGCCCCTACGGGTTGGGCTAATGAAAAACTGTTTTTT.

J is TRBJ1-4 and V is TRBV24-1; weak D call: TRBD1 (6 bases). There are 12 residues in the CDR3. Germline V CDR1 and CDR2: KGHDR, SFDVKD. V was pared by 10 bases and J by 8 bases, with 13 bases between. CDR3 in DNA: TGTGCCACGGGCAGGGGTGCGGAAAAACTGTTTTTT. Translation gives CATGRGAEKLFF.

The V and J genes are TRBV9 and TRBJ1-1, with 7 bases identical to TRBD1. Germline assignment: CDR1 SGDLS and CDR2 YYNGEE. Trimming took 4 bases from V and 4 from J; bases not matched to a gene: 7. CDR3 size: 14 residues. CDR3 in amino acids: CASSSNRGVTEAFF. DNA of the CDR3: TGTGCCAGCAGCTCGAACAGGGGAGTCACTGAAGCTTTCTTT.

The gene calls are TRBV6-6 and TRBJ2-1; tentative D call: TRBD1 (6 bases). Germline V CDR1 and CDR2: MNHNY, SVGAGI (reference sequence). Trimming pared 0 bases from V and 2 bases from J, leaving 11 bases between. The CDR3 has 16 amino acids. CDR3 DNA: TGTGCCAGCAGTTACTCGAATGGGGGCGCCTACAATGAGCAGTTCTTC. Translation gives CASSYSNGGAYNEQFF.

This chain links TRBV6-1 with TRBJ2-5; 14 nucleotides agree with TRBD2. The V segment lost 4 bases and the J segment 2 bases; nucleotides outside the gene matches: 3. The germline V gene encodes CDR1 MNHNS and CDR2 SASEGT. This CDR3 is built from 16 residues. CDR3 DNA sequence: TGTGCCAGCAGTGTTGGACTAGCGGGGGGTCAAGAGACCCAGTACTTC. Encoded protein: CASSVGLAGGQETQYF.

The chain is built from TRBV5-1 and TRBJ1-6; TRBD1 is a possible D gene (6 bases). The V end was cut by 0 bases, the J end by 1 base, with 8 bases between. The germline V gene encodes CDR1 SGHRS and CDR2 YFSETQ. The CDR3 consists of 16 residues. CDR3 nucleotides: TGCGCCAGCAGCTTGGCGCAGGGGTCCTATAATTCACCCCTCCACTTT. This sequence encodes CASSLAQGSYNSPLHF.

The V call is TRBV18, the J call TRBJ2-3; no definite D call. The germline CDR1 and CDR2 sequences are KGHSH and LQKENI. V gave up 2 bases and J gave up 2 bases, with 11 bases separating them. The CDR3 consists of 15 residues. DNA for the CDR3: TGTGCCAGCTCACCAATCAAGATGGCCACAGATACGCAGTATTTT. Translation gives CASSPIKMATDTQYF.

The genes are TRBV27 and TRBJ1-2; no clear D. The CDR3 sequence is 13 residues long. Trimming cost V 5 bases and J 7 bases, with 14 bases left between them. Germline lookup yields CDR1 MNHEY and CDR2 SMNVEV (reference sequence). CDR3 region: CASSRELIGGYTF. The CDR3 region has the DNA TGTGCCAGCAGTCGAGAACTTATCGGTGGCTACACCTTC.

The chain couples TRBV12-3 or TRBV12-4 to TRBJ1-5; perhaps TRBD1 as D (6 bases). This CDR3 spans 12 amino acids. Trimming removed 3 bases from V and 11 bases from J, with 11 bases in between. For the CDR3, the DNA is TGTGCCAGCAGTTTTAGGGACATGTCCCAGCATTTT. Its translation: CASSFRDMSQHF.